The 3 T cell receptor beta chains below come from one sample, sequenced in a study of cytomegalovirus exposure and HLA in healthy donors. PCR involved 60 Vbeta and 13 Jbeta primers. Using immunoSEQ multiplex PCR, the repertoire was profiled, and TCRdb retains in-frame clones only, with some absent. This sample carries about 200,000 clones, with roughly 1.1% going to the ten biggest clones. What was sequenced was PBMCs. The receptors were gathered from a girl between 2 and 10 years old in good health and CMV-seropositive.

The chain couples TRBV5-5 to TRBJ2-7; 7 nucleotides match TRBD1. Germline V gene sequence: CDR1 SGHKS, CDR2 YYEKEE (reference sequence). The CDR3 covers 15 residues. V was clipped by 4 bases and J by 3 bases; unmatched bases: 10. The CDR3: CASSTQTGTGYEQYF. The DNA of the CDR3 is TGTGCCAGCAGCACCCAGACAGGGACGGGCTACGAGCAGTACTTC.

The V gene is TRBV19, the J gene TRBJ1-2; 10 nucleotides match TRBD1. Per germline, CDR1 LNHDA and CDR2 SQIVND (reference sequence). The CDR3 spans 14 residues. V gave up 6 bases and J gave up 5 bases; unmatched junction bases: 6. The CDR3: CASSRDRGLYGYTF. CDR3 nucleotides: TGTGCCAGTAGCCGGGACAGGGGCCTTTATGGCTACACCTTC. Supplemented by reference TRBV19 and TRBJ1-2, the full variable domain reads DGGITQSPKYLFRKEGQNVTLSCEQNLNHDAMYWYRQDPGQGLRLIYYSQIVNDFQKGDIAEGYSVSREKKESFPLTVTSAQKNPTAFYLCASSRDRGLYGYTFGSGTRLTVV.

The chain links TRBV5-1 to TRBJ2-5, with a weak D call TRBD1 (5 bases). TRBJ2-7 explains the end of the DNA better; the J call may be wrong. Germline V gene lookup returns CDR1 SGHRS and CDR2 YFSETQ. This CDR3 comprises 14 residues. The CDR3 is CASSFRAGTYEQYF. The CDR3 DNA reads TGCGCCAGCAGCTTCAGGGCAGGTACCTACGAGCAGTACTTC.